This entry lists 10 T cell receptor beta chains sequenced from one sample in a study. TCRdb re-called the 5' RACE reads through MiXCR, storing one row per CDR3 protein. The sample includes about 32,000 distinct CDR3 sequences, less than 25% of them seen just once. Sequenced sample: memory CD4+ T cells sorted from blood. The subset: memory CD4+ T cells, CD4+CD45RO+CD25-. The receptor set was obtained from a female donor with breast cancer.

The sample holds many counts of this clonotype. The chain employs TRBV4-2 and TRBJ1-1; TRBD1 matches 10 bases. Germline assignment: CDR1 LGHNA and CDR2 YNFKEQ. V shed 7 bases and J 1 base; nucleotides not matched to a gene: 6. This CDR3 region has 15 residues. In DNA, the CDR3 is TGTGCCAGCATAAGGACAGGGGGGGAGAACACTGAAGCTTTCTTT. Translating it yields CASIRTGGENTEAFF.

This clonotype was detected many times. The chain combines TRBV6-2 or TRBV6-3 with TRBJ1-2; 8 bases are a match to TRBD1. The CDR3 has 15 residues. Germline-derived CDR1 and CDR2 are MNHEY and SVGEGT. Trimming removed 6 bases from V and 4 bases from J; junction bases left unmatched: 10. CDR3 nucleotides: TGTGCCAGCAGCTCACCCGGGACAGGCCTCTATGGCTACACCTTC. This sequence encodes CASSSPGTGLYGYTF.

The chain recombines TRBV27 with TRBJ2-7; D unclear. This CDR3 spans 12 amino acids. Germline assignment: CDR1 MNHEY and CDR2 SMNVEV (reference sequence). Between the trimmed V and J ends, which lost 5 bases and 1 base, there was a span of 6 bases. Here the CDR3 DNA reads TGTGCCAGCAGTCACCCTTCCTACGAGCAGTACTTC. Its protein is CASSHPSYEQYF.

This clonotype was observed many times. J is TRBJ1-4 and V is TRBV27; the match to TRBD1 covers 7 bases. The CDR3 has 11 residues. V was pared by 5 bases and J by 12 bases, with 3 bases of the junction left unmatched. The germline CDR1 and CDR2 sequences are MNHEY and SMNVEV (reference sequence). The CDR3 DNA reads as TGTGCCAGCAGTGAGGGGACAGAACTGTTTTTT. Translation gives CASSEGTELFF.

A few counts support this clonotype. The gene calls are TRBV6-5 and TRBJ2-2; D may be TRBD2 (6 bases). Germline V gene data show CDR1 as MNHEY and CDR2 as SVGAGI. CDR3 length: 16 amino acids. Trimming took 1 base from V and 6 from J, leaving 15 bases between them. DNA for the CDR3: TGTGCCAGCAGTTACTGGGGACGGCGGGGTTCCGGGGAGCTGTTTTTT. Amino acid sequence: CASSYWGRRGSGELFF.

This clonotype was recorded a few times. The rearrangement uses TRBV6-5 and TRBJ1-1; 7 nucleotides line up with TRBD1. In germline, CDR1 is MNHEY, CDR2 SVGAGI. The CDR3 contains 13 residues. J was trimmed by 0 bases and V by 6 bases; bases with no gene match: 1. CDR3 protein: CASRDRMNTEAFF. The CDR3 bases are TGTGCCAGCAGGGACAGGATGAACACTGAAGCTTTCTTT.

This chain connects TRBV7-8 to TRBJ2-6; 8 nucleotides agree with TRBD2. Germline CDR1 reads SGHVS; CDR2 reads FQNEAQ. The CDR3 covers 18 residues. The junction had 9 bases not matched to a gene; V was cut back by 5 bases and J by 0 bases. The CDR3 loop is CASSLPGLDLSGANVLTF. The CDR3 nucleotides are TGTGCCAGCAGCCTACCGGGACTAGACCTCTCTGGGGCCAACGTCCTGACTTTC.

This clonotype was counted a few times. The rearrangement joins TRBV9 to TRBJ2-2, with 8 bases fitting TRBD1. V lost 0 bases and J lost 1; bases outside the gene matches: 8. Germline V gives CDR1 SGDLS, CDR2 YYNGEE. The CDR3 totals 18 residues. The CDR3 DNA reads as TGTGCCAGCAGCGTAGGAGCCGGACAGGGTTTGAACACCGGGGAGCTGTTTTTT. Its protein product is CASSVGAGQGLNTGELFF.

This clonotype came up many times. This sequence joins TRBV4-3 and TRBJ2-7, with a possible D match to TRBD1 (5 bases). The CDR3 loop spans 15 amino acids. Germline-derived CDR1 and CDR2 are LGHNA and YSLEER. V dropped 3 bases and J dropped 1 base, with 13 bases sitting between them. This CDR3 reads CASSHERQLSYEQYF. The CDR3 DNA is TGCGCCAGCAGCCACGAAAGACAGCTATCCTACGAGCAGTACTTC.

A word on this clonotype: The junction and the germline gene differ at one end; a read error may be behind it. This chain links TRBV27 with TRBJ2-1; the match to TRBD2 covers 8 bases. This CDR3 is built from 15 residues. Germline CDR1 MNHEY, CDR2 SMNVEV (reference sequence). The chain's CDR3 is CASMESGSSYNEQFF. CDR3 DNA sequence: TGCGCCAGCATGGAGAGCGGGAGCTCCTACAATGAGCAGTTCTTC.